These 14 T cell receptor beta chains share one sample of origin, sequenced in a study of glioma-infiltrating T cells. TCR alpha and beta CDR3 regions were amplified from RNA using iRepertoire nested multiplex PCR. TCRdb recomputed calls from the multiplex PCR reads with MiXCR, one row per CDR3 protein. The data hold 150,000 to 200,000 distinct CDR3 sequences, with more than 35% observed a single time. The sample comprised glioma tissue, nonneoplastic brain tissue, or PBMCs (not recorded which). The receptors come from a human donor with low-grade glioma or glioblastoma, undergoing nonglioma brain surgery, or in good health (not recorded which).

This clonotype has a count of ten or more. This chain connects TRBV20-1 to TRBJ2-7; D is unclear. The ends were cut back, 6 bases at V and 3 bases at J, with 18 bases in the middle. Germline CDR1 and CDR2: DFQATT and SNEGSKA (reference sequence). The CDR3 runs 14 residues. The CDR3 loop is CSARPTPANYEQYF. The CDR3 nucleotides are TGCAGTGCCAGACCGACACCGGCCAACTACGAGCAGTACTTC.

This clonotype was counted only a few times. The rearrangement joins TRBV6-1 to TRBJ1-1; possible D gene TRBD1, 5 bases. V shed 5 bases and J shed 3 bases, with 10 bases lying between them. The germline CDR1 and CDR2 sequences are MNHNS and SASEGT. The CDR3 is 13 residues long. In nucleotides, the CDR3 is TGTGCCAGCAGTACAAGAGGGGACACTGAAGCTTTCTTT. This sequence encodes CASSTRGDTEAFF.

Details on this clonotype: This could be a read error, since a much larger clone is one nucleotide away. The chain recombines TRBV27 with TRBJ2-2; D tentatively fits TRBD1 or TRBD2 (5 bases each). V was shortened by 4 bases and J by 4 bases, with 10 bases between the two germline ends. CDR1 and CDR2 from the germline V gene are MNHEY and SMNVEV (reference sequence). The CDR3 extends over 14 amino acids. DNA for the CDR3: TGTGCCAGCAGTTCGGGGCACACCACCGGGGAGCTGTTTTTT. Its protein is CASSSGHTTGELFF.

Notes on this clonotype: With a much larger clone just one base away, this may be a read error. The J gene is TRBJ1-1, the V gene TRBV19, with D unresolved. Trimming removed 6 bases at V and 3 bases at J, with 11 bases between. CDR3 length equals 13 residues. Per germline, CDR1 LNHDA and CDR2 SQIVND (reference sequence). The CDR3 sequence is CASREGWDTEAFF. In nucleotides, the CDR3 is TGTGCCAGTAGGGAAGGGTGGGACACTGAAGCTTTCTTT.

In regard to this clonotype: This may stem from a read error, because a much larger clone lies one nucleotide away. CDR3: CASSRRKGYTF. Written as DNA, the CDR3 is TGTGCCAGCAGTAGAAGGAAGGGCTACACCTTC. The J gene is TRBJ1-2, the V gene TRBV25-1; no clear D gene. V lost 5 bases to trimming and J lost 8 bases, with 9 bases between them. The CDR3 is made up of 11 amino acids. The V gene's germline CDR1 is MGHDK and CDR2 SYGVNS.

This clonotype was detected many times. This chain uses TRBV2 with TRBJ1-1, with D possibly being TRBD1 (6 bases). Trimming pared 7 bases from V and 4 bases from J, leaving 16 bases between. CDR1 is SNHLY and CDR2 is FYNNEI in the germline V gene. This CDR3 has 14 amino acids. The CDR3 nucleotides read TGTGCCAGCATCGGGGGCAGGGTGGGCACTGAAGCTTTCTTT. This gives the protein CASIGGRVGTEAFF.

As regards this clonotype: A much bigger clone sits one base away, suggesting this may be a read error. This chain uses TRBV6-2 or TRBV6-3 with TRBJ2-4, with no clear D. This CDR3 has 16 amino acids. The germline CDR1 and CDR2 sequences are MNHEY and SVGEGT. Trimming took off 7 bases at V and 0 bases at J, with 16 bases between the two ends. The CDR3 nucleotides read TGTGCCAGCACCGAATCATTAGGAACAGCCAAAAACATTCAGTACTTC. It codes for CASTESLGTAKNIQYF.

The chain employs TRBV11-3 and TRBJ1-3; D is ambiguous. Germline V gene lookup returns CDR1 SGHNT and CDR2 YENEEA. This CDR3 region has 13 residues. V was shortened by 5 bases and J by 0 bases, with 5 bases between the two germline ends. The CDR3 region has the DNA TGTGCCAGCAGCATAACCTCTGGAAACACCATATATTTT. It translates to CASSITSGNTIYF.

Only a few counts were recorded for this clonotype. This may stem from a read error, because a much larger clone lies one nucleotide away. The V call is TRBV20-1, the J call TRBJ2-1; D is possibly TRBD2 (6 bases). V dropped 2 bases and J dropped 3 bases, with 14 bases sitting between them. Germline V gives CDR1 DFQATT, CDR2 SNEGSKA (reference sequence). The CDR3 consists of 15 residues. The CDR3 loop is CSARTAGLNYNEQFF. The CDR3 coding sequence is TGCAGTGCTAGAACTGCGGGATTAAACTACAATGAGCAGTTCTTC.

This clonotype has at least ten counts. The CDR3 loop reads CASSLAPGEQFF. The CDR3 DNA reads TGTGCCAGCAGCTTAGCACCGGGGGAGCAGTTCTTC. The chain employs TRBV7-2 and TRBJ2-1; possibly TRBD2 for D (5 bases). Germline V gene lookup returns CDR1 SGHTA and CDR2 FQGNSA. The CDR3 runs 12 residues. V was pared by 0 bases and J by 10 bases, with 7 bases between.

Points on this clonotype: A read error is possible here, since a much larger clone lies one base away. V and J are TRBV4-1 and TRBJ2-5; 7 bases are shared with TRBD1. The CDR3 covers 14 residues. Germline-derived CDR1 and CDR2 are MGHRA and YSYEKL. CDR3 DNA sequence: TGCGCCATCAGCCTGGACAGGAACCAAGAGACCCAGTACTTC. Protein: CAISLDRNQETQYF.

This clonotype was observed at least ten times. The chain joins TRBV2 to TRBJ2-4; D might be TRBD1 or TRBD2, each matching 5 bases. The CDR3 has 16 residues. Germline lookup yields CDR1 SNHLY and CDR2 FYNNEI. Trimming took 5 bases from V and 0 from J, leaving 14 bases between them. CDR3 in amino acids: CASSPGRLLAKNIQYF. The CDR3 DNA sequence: TGTGCCAGCAGTCCGGGACGGCTATTAGCCAAAAACATTCAGTACTTC.

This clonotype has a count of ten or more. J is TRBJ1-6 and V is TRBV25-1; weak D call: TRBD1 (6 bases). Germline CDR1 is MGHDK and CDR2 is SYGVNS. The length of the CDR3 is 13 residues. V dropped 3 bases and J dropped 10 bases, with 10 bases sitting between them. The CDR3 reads CASSDYRESPLHF. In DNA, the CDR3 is TGTGCCAGCAGTGACTACAGGGAATCACCCCTCCACTTT.

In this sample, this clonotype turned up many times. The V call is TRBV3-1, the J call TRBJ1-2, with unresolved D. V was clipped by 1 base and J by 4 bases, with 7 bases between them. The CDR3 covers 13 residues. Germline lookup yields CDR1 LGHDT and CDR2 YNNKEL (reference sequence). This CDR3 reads CASSQGSSYGYTF. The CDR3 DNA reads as TGTGCCAGCAGCCAAGGTTCCAGCTATGGCTACACCTTC.